This T cell receptor beta chain was obtained from a study of T cells after yellow fever vaccination. Findings and limits, study-wide: Subsequent to the booster, the majority of primary-vaccination clones reappeared (96% CD4, approximately 90% CD8). Some clonotypes were seen in both the CD4 and the CD8 compartments. These made up a small share and likely arose from convergent recombination.

5'RACE template switching generated TCR cDNA, adding a universal primer site and UMIs. From the 5' RACE reads, TCRdb called clonotypes with MiXCR, one entry per CDR3 protein. The repertoire holds a few hundred thousand distinct CDR3 sequences, with approximately 4.3% as singletons. This clonotype was recorded many times. What it binds is unknown. Trimming stripped 4 bases from V and 3 bases from J, with 10 bases between. This CDR3 is built from 13 residues. Looked up from germline, CDR1 is MGHRA and CDR2 is YSYEKL. This specimen was PBMCs, taken 15 days after the yellow fever booster vaccination. The gene calls are TRBV4-1 and TRBJ2-7; no clear D. The sequence was obtained from a man between 18 and 35 years old who received the YFV17D yellow fever vaccine. CDR3 in DNA: TGCGCCAGCAGCCGGAGCGTACACTACGAGCAGTACTTC. Encoded protein: CASSRSVHYEQYF.